This T cell receptor (beta chain) was retrieved from a study of human T cells and chemical hapten exposure. Time point in this sample: patch test 1, 2 weeks after DPC sensitization. Described treatment: therapeutic diphenylcyclopropenone sensitization with weekly scalp DPC. Study processing details: Per sample, the median was around 100,000 TCRs, with values from around 24,000 to 710,000. TCRdb called the RACE reads again in MiXCR, with one record for every CDR3 protein. The V and J calls were not made by the authors but by TCRdb's processing. The sample has roughly 160,000 distinct CDR3 sequences; roughly 15% are singletons. Germline assignment: CDR1 LGHDT and CDR2 YNNKEL (reference sequence). Trimming removed 1 base from V and 12 bases from J; junction bases left unmatched: 4. CDR3 length: 14 residues.

The TCR was taken from a woman aged 25 to 39 with alopecia areata. Some clones in this sample may be carry-over from other donors' samples. Sequenced material: whole blood, taken in connection with sensitization to the hapten diphenylcyclopropenone (DPC). V is TRBV3-1 and J is TRBJ1-6, with 9 bases lining up with TRBD1. CDR3 bases: TGTGCCAGCAGCCAAGCGGACAGGGGATTACCCCTCCACTTT. It translates to CASSQADRGLPLHF.